This TCR beta chain was obtained from a study of T cell responses to AZD1222 COVID-19 vaccine. Background on the study: Timing groups of about 4 and about 12 weeks for second doses were pooled.

Assay used: immunoSEQ multiplex PCR; TCRdb lists only in-frame clones, some missing. The table lists roughly 200,000 clones, about 92% of them singletons, with approximately 1.4% in the top ten. With respect to this clone: This sample includes further DNA sequences coding for the same CDR3.

This specimen consisted of peripheral blood, obtained on day 0 of AZD1222 vaccination. The clonotype originates from an adult in good health.

The CDR3 here is CASSAGTGNNQPQHF. The CDR3 nucleotides are TGTGCCAGCAGTGCCGGGACAGGGAACAATCAGCCCCAGCATTTT. This chain joins TRBV2 and TRBJ1-5, with 9 bases lining up with TRBD1. In germline, CDR1 is SNHLY, CDR2 FYNNEI. The CDR3 sequence is 15 residues long. Trimming cost V 4 bases and J 3 bases; bases outside gene matches: 4.